One T cell receptor (beta chain) is described in this entry. Its target is not known. Data came from immunoSEQ multiplex PCR; TCRdb stores just in-frame clones and leaves some out. Here the sample spans 160,000 or so clones, more than 70% being singletons. The data are from a study of cytomegalovirus exposure and HLA in healthy donors. Background on the study: The use of the same platform for the 95 to 150 validation repertoires and the roughly 730 first-cohort repertoires was reported by a later analysis.

Trimming removed 8 bases from V and 1 base from J, with 8 bases in between. The CDR3 sequence is 12 residues long. Germline V gene lookup returns CDR1 SGHAT and CDR2 FQNNGV. The donors belonged to the approximately 120-subject validation cohort, separate from the roughly 720-subject first cohort. General study points: Altogether, 160 or so TCR beta chains were recorded as cytomegalovirus-associated. Most TCR sequences were seen very rarely across donors, but some public TCRs occurred in many.

Sequenced: PBMCs. This TCR was sampled from a man between 18 and 35 years old in good health and CMV-seronegative. V gene TRBV11-2 combines with J gene TRBJ1-2; D ambiguous. The CDR3 nucleotides are TGTGCCAGCGCCGGGAATAACTATGGCTACACCTTC. Translated: CASAGNNYGYTF.